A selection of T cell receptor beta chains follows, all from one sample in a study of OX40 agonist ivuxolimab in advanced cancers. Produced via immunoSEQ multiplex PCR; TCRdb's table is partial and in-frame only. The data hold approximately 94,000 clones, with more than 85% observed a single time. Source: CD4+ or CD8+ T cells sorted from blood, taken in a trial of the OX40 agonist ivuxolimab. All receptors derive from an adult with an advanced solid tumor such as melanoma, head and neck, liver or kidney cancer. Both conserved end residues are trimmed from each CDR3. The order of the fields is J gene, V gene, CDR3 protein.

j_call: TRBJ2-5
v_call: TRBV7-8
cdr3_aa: ASSPLLAVEETQY

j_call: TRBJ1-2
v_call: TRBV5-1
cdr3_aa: ASSLNRAYGYT

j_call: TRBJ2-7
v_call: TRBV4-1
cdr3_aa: ASSQDPGREQY

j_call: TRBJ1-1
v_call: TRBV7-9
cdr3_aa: ASSLAVGQAEAF

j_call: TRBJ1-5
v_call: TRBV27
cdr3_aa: ASSDRGGSNQPQH

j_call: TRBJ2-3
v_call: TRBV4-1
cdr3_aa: ASSRGTDTQY

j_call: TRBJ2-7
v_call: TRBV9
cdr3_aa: ASRRLGYRSSYEQY

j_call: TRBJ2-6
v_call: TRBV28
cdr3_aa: ASRQGPGANVLT

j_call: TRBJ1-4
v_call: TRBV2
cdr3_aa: ASSEGPRQGALNGEKLF

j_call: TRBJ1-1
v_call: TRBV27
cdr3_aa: ASSSRKGTGLNTEAF

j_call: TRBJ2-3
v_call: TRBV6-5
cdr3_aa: ASSSDSTDTQY

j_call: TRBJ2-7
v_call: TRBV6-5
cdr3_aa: ASSYSSRGLDEQY

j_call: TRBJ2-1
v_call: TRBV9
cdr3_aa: ASSVGRLEQGYNEQF

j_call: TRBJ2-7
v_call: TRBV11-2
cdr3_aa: ASSLLTGTDYEQY

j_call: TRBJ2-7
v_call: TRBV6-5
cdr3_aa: ASSYSRGTYEQY

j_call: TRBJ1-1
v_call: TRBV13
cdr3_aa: ASSYFGAFEAF

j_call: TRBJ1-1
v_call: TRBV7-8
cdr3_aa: ASSLVGSGTEAF

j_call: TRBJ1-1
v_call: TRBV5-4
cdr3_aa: ASSMWSGYTEAF

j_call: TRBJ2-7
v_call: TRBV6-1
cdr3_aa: AASSRQY

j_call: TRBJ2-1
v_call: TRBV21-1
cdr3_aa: ASSKKGAASYNEQF

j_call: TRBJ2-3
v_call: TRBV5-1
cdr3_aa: ASSWRTANTDTQY

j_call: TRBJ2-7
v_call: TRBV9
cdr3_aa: ASSPRDSLRTGQY

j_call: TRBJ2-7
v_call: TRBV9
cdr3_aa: ASSGSEGAYEQY

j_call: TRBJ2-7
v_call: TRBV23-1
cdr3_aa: ASSQWVEGNEQY

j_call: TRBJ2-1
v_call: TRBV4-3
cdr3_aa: ASSPGLGNEQF

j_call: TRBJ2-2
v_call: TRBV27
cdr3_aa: ASSPTSSYTGELF

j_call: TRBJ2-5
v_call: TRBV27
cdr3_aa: ASSLSGARGQETQY

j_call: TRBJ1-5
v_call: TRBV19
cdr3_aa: ATDSTGTGEPQH

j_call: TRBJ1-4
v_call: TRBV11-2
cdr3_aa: ASSLDRGWGEKLF

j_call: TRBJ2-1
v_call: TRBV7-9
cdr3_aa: ASSLLAGDREQF

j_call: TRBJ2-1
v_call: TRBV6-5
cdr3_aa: ASSYGAGGAYNEQF

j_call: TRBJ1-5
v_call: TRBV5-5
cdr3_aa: ASSGRQGLDQPQH

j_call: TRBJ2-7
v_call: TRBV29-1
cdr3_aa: SVEGHQPYEQY

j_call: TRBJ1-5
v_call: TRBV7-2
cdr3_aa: ASSLALGQGGNQPQH

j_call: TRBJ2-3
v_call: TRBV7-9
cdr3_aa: ASSPPGGDTQY

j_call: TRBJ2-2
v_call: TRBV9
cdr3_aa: ASTTYRDRGNTGELF

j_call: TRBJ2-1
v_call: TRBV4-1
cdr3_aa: ASSQEIGGYNEQF

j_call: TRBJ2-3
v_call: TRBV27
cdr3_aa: ASSLTGTDTQY

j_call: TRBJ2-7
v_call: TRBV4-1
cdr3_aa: ASSPREGPEQY

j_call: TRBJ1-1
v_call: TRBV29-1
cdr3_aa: SVVKQGGMNTEAF

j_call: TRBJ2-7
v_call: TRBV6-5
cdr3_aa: ASSYYGQGSFREQY

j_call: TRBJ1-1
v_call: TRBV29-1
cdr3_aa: SVEDRTGVATEAF

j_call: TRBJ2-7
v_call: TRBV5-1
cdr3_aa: ASSLGLLDEQY

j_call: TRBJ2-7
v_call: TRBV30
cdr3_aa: ATTSASLYEQY

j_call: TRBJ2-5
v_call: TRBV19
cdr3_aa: ASRGTQETQY

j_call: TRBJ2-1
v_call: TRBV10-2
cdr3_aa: ASSDRLAGYSYNEQF

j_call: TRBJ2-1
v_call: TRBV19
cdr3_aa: ASKGRATRNEQF

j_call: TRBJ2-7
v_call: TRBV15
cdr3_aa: ATSPSQGTLHYEQY

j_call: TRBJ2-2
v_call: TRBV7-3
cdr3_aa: ASSRLDTGELF

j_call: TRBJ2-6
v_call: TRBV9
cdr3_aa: ASSDGFVLT

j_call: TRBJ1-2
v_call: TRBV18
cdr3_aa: ASSPPGDAGYT

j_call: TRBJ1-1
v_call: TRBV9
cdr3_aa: ASSVAGVNTEAF

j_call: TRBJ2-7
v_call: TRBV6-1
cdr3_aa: ASSEAHYKYEQY

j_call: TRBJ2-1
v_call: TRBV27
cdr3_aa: ASRFSGAYNEQF

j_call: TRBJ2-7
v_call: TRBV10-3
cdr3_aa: AILRDRVNEQY